This T cell receptor (beta chain) was profiled in a study of OX40 agonist ivuxolimab in advanced cancers. In the study overall: Patients received the agonistic anti-OX40 (CD134) antibody ivuxolimab. Findings of the study overall: Antigens targeted by the expanded peripheral T cells were not determined. Certain nonresponders additionally had low normalized T-cell clonal expansion.

The CDR3 spans 14 residues. The V and J ends lost 6 bases and 4 bases, in that order; junction bases with no gene match: 7. Germline CDR1 is MNHNS and CDR2 is SASEGT. The table lists this clone with a few counts. Its antigen is not known. Clones were read by immunoSEQ multiplex PCR, and TCRdb kept only the in-frame ones, dropping some. The table lists about 77,000 clones, around 87% of them singletons. V gene TRBV6-1 combines with J gene TRBJ1-1; 8 nucleotides align to TRBD1. The input for sequencing was CD4+ or CD8+ T cells sorted from blood, taken in a trial of the OX40 agonist ivuxolimab. The receptor was derived from an adult with an advanced solid tumor such as melanoma, head and neck, liver or kidney cancer. The CDR3 region has the DNA TGTGCCAGCAGATTACAGGGGGAGCGCACTGAAGCTTTCTTT. Amino acids: CASRLQGERTEAFF.